This is a list of T cell receptor beta chains from one sample in a study of blood T cell repertoires in COVID-19. This table comes from immunoSEQ multiplex PCR, and its TCRdb copy is limited to in-frame clones, with some not included. The sample lists approximately 220,000 clones, roughly 80% occurring once. Sequenced sample: peripheral blood. The receptor source for this set is a woman of 80 years or more with acute or convalescent COVID-19. Both conserved end residues are part of each CDR3. Each record gives: D gene, clone size, J gene, V gene, CDR3 DNA, CDR3 protein. D genes are given only for firm matches. Size values are once, few and many counts, or a class for expanded clones, and some rows have none.

D gene: TRBD1; clone size: NA; J gene: TRBJ1-4; V gene: TRBV6-5; CDR3 DNA: TGTGCCAGCAGACGACAGGGGGCGACGGAAAAACTGTTTTTT; CDR3 protein: CASRRQGATEKLFF
D gene: TRBD1; clone size: NA; J gene: TRBJ1-1; V gene: TRBV5-1; CDR3 DNA: TGCGCCAGCAGCCCGACAGGGCTCGAAGCTTTCTTT; CDR3 protein: CASSPTGLEAFF
D gene: TRBD1; clone size: NA; J gene: TRBJ1-1; V gene: TRBV7-8; CDR3 DNA: TGTGCCAGCAGCCCCTCTTCGGACAGGTTGAACACTGAAGCTTTCTTT; CDR3 protein: CASSPSSDRLNTEAFF
D gene: NA; clone size: NA; J gene: TRBJ2-7; V gene: TRBV11-2; CDR3 DNA: TGTGCCAGCAGCTTATTCCTAGAGGCCCTTGGGGAGCAGTACTTC; CDR3 protein: CASSLFLEALGEQYF
D gene: NA; clone size: few; J gene: TRBJ1-1; V gene: TRBV6-6; CDR3 DNA: TGTGCCAGCAGTTACTCTCAGAACACTGAAGCTTTCTTT; CDR3 protein: CASSYSQNTEAFF
D gene: TRBD2; clone size: NA; J gene: TRBJ2-5; V gene: TRBV6-5; CDR3 DNA: TGTGCCAGCAGTTCACGAGCGGGAGGGTACCAAGAGACCCAGTACTTC; CDR3 protein: CASSSRAGGYQETQYF
D gene: NA; clone size: once; J gene: TRBJ1-2; V gene: TRBV7-2; CDR3 DNA: TGTGCCAGCAGCTTAGTAGGGGGGGGCGGCTATGGCTACACCTTC; CDR3 protein: CASSLVGGGGYGYTF
D gene: TRBD2; clone size: NA; J gene: TRBJ2-1; V gene: TRBV6-6; CDR3 DNA: TGTGCCAGCAGCAAATCCGGGACTAGCTTCGATGAGCAGTTCTTC; CDR3 protein: CASSKSGTSFDEQFF
D gene: NA; clone size: NA; J gene: TRBJ2-1; V gene: TRBV30; CDR3 DNA: TGTGCCTGGAGCCCGCCGGGTCCGTTCTTC; CDR3 protein: CAWSPPGPFF
D gene: TRBD1; clone size: NA; J gene: TRBJ2-1; V gene: TRBV4-1; CDR3 DNA: TGCGCCAGCAGCCGAGACCAGGGGGATGAGCAGTTCTTC; CDR3 protein: CASSRDQGDEQFF
D gene: TRBD1; clone size: NA; J gene: TRBJ2-1; V gene: TRBV4-1; CDR3 DNA: TGCGCCAGCAGCCAAGTTCCAGGGGGCGTGGATGAGCAGTTCTTC; CDR3 protein: CASSQVPGGVDEQFF
D gene: NA; clone size: NA; J gene: TRBJ2-7; V gene: TRBV6-5; CDR3 DNA: TGTGCCATTCAGGGCAGCCCCTACGAGCAGTACTTC; CDR3 protein: CAIQGSPYEQYF
D gene: TRBD1; clone size: NA; J gene: TRBJ2-3; V gene: TRBV6-2/TRBV6-3; CDR3 DNA: TGTGCCAGCAGTTACCGCGGACAGGGGGCTATTTCAGATACGCAGTATTTT; CDR3 protein: CASSYRGQGAISDTQYF
D gene: TRBD2; clone size: NA; J gene: TRBJ2-7; V gene: TRBV7-2; CDR3 DNA: TGTGCCAGCAGCCCGGCCCTAGCGGGGGTCTACGAGCAGTACTTC; CDR3 protein: CASSPALAGVYEQYF
D gene: TRBD2; clone size: NA; J gene: TRBJ2-3; V gene: TRBV6-8; CDR3 DNA: TGTGCCAGCAGTTACCTGGCTAGGGAGGGGACAGATACGCAGTATTTT; CDR3 protein: CASSYLAREGTDTQYF
D gene: NA; clone size: NA; J gene: TRBJ1-4; V gene: TRBV25-1; CDR3 DNA: TGTGCCAGCAGTGAATATGTTGCGGGGGTCGAGCGTGAAAAACTGTTTTTT; CDR3 protein: CASSEYVAGVEREKLFF
D gene: TRBD2; clone size: NA; J gene: TRBJ2-1; V gene: TRBV6-2/TRBV6-3; CDR3 DNA: TGTGCCAGCAGTTACCAGACTAGCGGCAGATACAATGAGCAGTTCTTC; CDR3 protein: CASSYQTSGRYNEQFF
D gene: NA; clone size: few; J gene: TRBJ1-1; V gene: TRBV25-1; CDR3 DNA: TGTGCCAGCAGTGAATGGGGCAGGGGAAGGACTGAAGCTTTCTTT; CDR3 protein: CASSEWGRGRTEAFF
D gene: TRBD1; clone size: NA; J gene: TRBJ1-5; V gene: TRBV6-5; CDR3 DNA: TGTGCCAGCAATATGGACAGGATCTATCAGCCCCAGCATTTT; CDR3 protein: CASNMDRIYQPQHF
D gene: TRBD2; clone size: few; J gene: TRBJ2-2; V gene: TRBV12-5; CDR3 DNA: TGTGCTAGTGGTTTGGGCGGGGGGTCGAACACCGGGGAGCTGTTTTTT; CDR3 protein: CASGLGGGSNTGELFF
D gene: NA; clone size: few; J gene: TRBJ2-7; V gene: TRBV7-6; CDR3 DNA: TGTGCCAGCAGCCTAGCCCCAGCCCCGAGGGACGAGCAGTACTTC; CDR3 protein: CASSLAPAPRDEQYF
D gene: TRBD1; clone size: NA; J gene: TRBJ2-2; V gene: TRBV6-6; CDR3 DNA: TGTGCCAGCAGTGACCAGACAGGGGACACCGGGGAGCTGTTTTTT; CDR3 protein: CASSDQTGDTGELFF
D gene: NA; clone size: NA; J gene: TRBJ2-2; V gene: TRBV10-3; CDR3 DNA: TGTGCCATCAGTGAGGCCGGGACATCGGGCACCGGGGAGCTGTTTTTT; CDR3 protein: CAISEAGTSGTGELFF
D gene: TRBD1; clone size: once; J gene: TRBJ1-5; V gene: TRBV3-1/TRBV3-2; CDR3 DNA: TGTGCCAGCAGCCTTGGGACAGGGGGCAATCAGCCCCAGCATTTT; CDR3 protein: CASSLGTGGNQPQHF
D gene: TRBD2; clone size: NA; J gene: TRBJ2-1; V gene: TRBV4-1; CDR3 DNA: TGCGCCAGCAGCCAAGTTCAGACTAGCGGGAGTTATGAGCAGTTCTTC; CDR3 protein: CASSQVQTSGSYEQFF
D gene: NA; clone size: NA; J gene: TRBJ1-4; V gene: TRBV30; CDR3 DNA: TGTGCCTGGAAACCGGACACCTTGAATGAAAAACTGTTTTTT; CDR3 protein: CAWKPDTLNEKLFF
D gene: NA; clone size: NA; J gene: TRBJ1-1; V gene: TRBV5-1; CDR3 DNA: TGCGCCAGCAGCTTGGTTACAGGGTTAAACACTGAAGCTTTCTTT; CDR3 protein: CASSLVTGLNTEAFF
D gene: TRBD2; clone size: NA; J gene: TRBJ2-1; V gene: TRBV18; CDR3 DNA: TGTGCCAGCTCACCACCTATAGCGGGAGTTTCCTACAATGAGCAGTTCTTC; CDR3 protein: CASSPPIAGVSYNEQFF
D gene: TRBD1; clone size: NA; J gene: TRBJ1-5; V gene: TRBV2; CDR3 DNA: TGTGCCAGCAGGACAGGGGGCGTTGGCAATCAGCCCCAGCATTTT; CDR3 protein: CASRTGGVGNQPQHF
D gene: NA; clone size: NA; J gene: TRBJ1-1; V gene: TRBV21-1; CDR3 DNA: TGTGCCAGCAGCAAAGGTCGACGGACAGGATATTTTGTAAGGAACACTGAAGCTTTCTTT; CDR3 protein: CASSKGRRTGYFVRNTEAFF
D gene: TRBD1; clone size: NA; J gene: TRBJ1-4; V gene: TRBV12-3/TRBV12-4; CDR3 DNA: TGTGCCAGCAGTGCCGGACAGGGGATAGAACTGTTTTTT; CDR3 protein: CASSAGQGIELFF
D gene: TRBD1; clone size: NA; J gene: TRBJ1-4; V gene: TRBV5-8; CDR3 DNA: TGTGCCAGCAGCCTCTACAGGGGCGGGAATGAAAAACTGTTTTTT; CDR3 protein: CASSLYRGGNEKLFF
D gene: TRBD1; clone size: NA; J gene: TRBJ2-7; V gene: TRBV19; CDR3 DNA: TGTGCCAGTAGTAGCGGACAGGGCTACGAGCAGTACTTC; CDR3 protein: CASSSGQGYEQYF
D gene: TRBD1; clone size: NA; J gene: TRBJ1-2; V gene: TRBV7-2; CDR3 DNA: TGTGCCAGCAGCTTGACAGGGAAAGTAGGCTATGGCTACACCTTC; CDR3 protein: CASSLTGKVGYGYTF
D gene: NA; clone size: NA; J gene: TRBJ1-6; V gene: TRBV19; CDR3 DNA: TGTGCCAGTAGCATTCGGACAGAAACCTCACCCCTCCACTTT; CDR3 protein: CASSIRTETSPLHF
D gene: NA; clone size: NA; J gene: TRBJ1-5; V gene: TRBV3-1/TRBV3-2; CDR3 DNA: TGTGCCAGCAGCCAAGGCTCAGGGGCAGGGCAGCCCCAGCATTTT; CDR3 protein: CASSQGSGAGQPQHF
D gene: NA; clone size: NA; J gene: TRBJ1-2; V gene: TRBV6-5; CDR3 DNA: TGTGCCAGCAGTTACTCCTCAGGGAAACGAGGCTACACCTTC; CDR3 protein: CASSYSSGKRGYTF
D gene: NA; clone size: NA; J gene: TRBJ2-1; V gene: TRBV7-2; CDR3 DNA: TGTGCCAGCACCCTCGGACTGTACAATGAGCAGTTCTTC; CDR3 protein: CASTLGLYNEQFF
D gene: TRBD2; clone size: NA; J gene: TRBJ2-1; V gene: TRBV7-9; CDR3 DNA: TGTGCCAGCAGCTTCGGGACTAGCGGCAATGAGCAGTTCTTC; CDR3 protein: CASSFGTSGNEQFF
D gene: NA; clone size: NA; J gene: TRBJ1-2; V gene: TRBV6-5; CDR3 DNA: TGTGCCAGCAAGAAGGGAGATGGGGTGGGCTACACCTTC; CDR3 protein: CASKKGDGVGYTF
D gene: NA; clone size: few; J gene: TRBJ1-1; V gene: TRBV11-3; CDR3 DNA: TGTGCCAGCAGCCCTCAGAGCGGGGGAGAGGCTTTCTTT; CDR3 protein: CASSPQSGGEAFF
D gene: NA; clone size: NA; J gene: TRBJ2-7; V gene: TRBV10-3; CDR3 DNA: TGTGCCATCAGTGAGTCGACGAGGTACGAGCAGTACTTC; CDR3 protein: CAISESTRYEQYF
D gene: NA; clone size: NA; J gene: TRBJ1-3; V gene: TRBV5-5; CDR3 DNA: TGTGCCAGCAGCTTGACGGCGGGCTCTGGAAACACCATATATTTT; CDR3 protein: CASSLTAGSGNTIYF
D gene: NA; clone size: NA; J gene: TRBJ1-3; V gene: TRBV27; CDR3 DNA: TGTGCCAGCGGAGTGACAGGAACTGGAAACACCATATATTTT; CDR3 protein: CASGVTGTGNTIYF